This paragraph reports one T cell receptor beta chain. The data derive from a study of blood T cells in healthy people across ages. Trimming at V came to 0 bases and at J to 4 bases, leaving 10 bases not matched to a gene. The V gene's germline CDR1 is DFQATT and CDR2 SNEGSKA (reference sequence). The CDR3 is 17 amino acids. Primed by a sample-barcoded 5' primer and a J-beta primer mix, a second PCR proceeded for about 6 to 12 cycles. Carrying 12 random nucleotides, a template-switch adaptor labeled each individual cDNA molecule. Each single sample gave us at least 3 million CDR3-containing paired-end reads. From the 5' RACE reads, TCRdb called clonotypes with MiXCR, one entry per CDR3 protein. This sample has around 710,000 distinct CDR3 sequences, with roughly 47% found just once.

The sample consisted of blood. The chain links TRBV20-1 to TRBJ2-5; TRBD2 agrees at 11 bases. The receptor was isolated from a woman aged 55-75 years in good health. The CDR3 is CSARDGRRLAGGETQYF. CDR3 DNA: TGCAGTGCTAGAGATGGGCGGAGGCTAGCGGGAGGAGAGACCCAGTACTTC.